The clone carrying this T cell receptor beta chain was recorded a few times. The data belong to a study of blood T cells in healthy people across ages. A second about 7 to 12 cycle PCR used barcoded and J-beta primers. Every cDNA molecule bore a tag from a template-switch adaptor containing 12 random nucleotides. TCRdb analysed the 5' RACE reads with MiXCR anew, one entry per CDR3 protein. The sample carries roughly 1,500,000 distinct CDR3 sequences, roughly 32% recorded once. The V gene's germline CDR1 is MNHEY and CDR2 SMNVEV (reference sequence). Trimming left V 3 bases short and J 7 bases short, with 4 bases between. The CDR3 covers 11 residues.

The chain uses TRBV27 and TRBJ1-5, with D unclear. Sequenced input: blood. This sequence was found in a woman aged 25 to 45 in good health. DNA of the CDR3: TGTGCCAGCAGTTTGGAGCAGCCCCAGCATTTT. As protein: CASSLEQPQHF.